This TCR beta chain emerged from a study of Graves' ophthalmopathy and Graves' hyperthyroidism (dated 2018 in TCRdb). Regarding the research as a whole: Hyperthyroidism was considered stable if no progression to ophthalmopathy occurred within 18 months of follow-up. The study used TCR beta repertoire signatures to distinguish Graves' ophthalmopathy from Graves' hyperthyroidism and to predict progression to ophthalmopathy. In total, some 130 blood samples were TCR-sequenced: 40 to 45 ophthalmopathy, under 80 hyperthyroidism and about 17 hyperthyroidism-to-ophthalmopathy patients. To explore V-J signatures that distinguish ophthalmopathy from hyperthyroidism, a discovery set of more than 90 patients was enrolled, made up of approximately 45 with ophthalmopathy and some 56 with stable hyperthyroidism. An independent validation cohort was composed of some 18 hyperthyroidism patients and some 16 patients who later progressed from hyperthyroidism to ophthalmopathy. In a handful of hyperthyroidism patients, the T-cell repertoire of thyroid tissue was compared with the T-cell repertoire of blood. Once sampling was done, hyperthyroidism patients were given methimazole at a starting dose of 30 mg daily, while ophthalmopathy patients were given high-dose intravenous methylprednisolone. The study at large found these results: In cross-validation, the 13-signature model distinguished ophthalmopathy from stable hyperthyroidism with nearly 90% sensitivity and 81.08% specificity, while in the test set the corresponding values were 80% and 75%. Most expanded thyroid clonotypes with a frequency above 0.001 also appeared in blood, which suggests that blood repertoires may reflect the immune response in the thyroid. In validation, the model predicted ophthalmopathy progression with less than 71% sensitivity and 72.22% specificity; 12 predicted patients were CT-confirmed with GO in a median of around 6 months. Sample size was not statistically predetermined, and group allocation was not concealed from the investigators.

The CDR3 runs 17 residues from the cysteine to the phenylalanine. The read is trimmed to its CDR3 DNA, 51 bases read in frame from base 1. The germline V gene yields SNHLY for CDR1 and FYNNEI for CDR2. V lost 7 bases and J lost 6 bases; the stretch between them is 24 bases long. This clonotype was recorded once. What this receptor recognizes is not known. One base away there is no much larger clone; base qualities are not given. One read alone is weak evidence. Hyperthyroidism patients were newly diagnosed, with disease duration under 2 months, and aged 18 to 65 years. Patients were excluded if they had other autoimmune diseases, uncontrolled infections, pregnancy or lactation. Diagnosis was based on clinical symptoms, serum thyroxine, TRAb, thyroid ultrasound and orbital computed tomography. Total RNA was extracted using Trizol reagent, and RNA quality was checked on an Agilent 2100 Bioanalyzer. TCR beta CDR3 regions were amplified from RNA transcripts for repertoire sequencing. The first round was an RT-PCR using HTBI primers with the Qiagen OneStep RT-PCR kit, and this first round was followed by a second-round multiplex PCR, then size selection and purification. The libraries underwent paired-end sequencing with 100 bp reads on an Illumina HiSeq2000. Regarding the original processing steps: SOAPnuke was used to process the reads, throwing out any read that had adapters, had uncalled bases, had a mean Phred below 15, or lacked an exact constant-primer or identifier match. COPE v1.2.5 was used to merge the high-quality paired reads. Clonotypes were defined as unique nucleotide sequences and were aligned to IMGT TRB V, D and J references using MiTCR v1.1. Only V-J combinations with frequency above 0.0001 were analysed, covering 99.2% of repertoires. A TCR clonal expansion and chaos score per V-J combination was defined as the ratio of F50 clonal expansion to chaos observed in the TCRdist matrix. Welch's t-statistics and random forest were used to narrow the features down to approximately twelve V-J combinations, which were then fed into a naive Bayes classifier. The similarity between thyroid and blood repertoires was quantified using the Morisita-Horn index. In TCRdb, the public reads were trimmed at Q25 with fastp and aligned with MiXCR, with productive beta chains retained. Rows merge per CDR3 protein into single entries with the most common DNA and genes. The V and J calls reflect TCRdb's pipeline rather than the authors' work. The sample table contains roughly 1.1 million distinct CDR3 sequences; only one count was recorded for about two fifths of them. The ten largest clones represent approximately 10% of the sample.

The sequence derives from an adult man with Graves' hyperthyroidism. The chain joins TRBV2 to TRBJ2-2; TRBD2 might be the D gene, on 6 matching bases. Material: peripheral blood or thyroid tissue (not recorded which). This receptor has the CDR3 CASTLERRTGEAGELFF. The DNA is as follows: TGTGCCAGCACCTTAGAACGACGGACGGGGGAAGCCGGGGAGCTGTTTTTT.